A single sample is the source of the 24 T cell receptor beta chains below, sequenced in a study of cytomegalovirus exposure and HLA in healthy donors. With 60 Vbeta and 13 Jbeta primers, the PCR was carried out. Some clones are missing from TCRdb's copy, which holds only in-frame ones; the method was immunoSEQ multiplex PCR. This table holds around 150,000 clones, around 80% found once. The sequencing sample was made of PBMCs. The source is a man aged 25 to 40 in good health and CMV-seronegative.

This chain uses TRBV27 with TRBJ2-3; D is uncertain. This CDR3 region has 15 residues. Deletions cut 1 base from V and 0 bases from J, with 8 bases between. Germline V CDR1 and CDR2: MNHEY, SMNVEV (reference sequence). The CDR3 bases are TGTGCCAGCAGTTTATTCCCCCCTAGCACAGATACGCAGTATTTT. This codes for CASSLFPPSTDTQYF.

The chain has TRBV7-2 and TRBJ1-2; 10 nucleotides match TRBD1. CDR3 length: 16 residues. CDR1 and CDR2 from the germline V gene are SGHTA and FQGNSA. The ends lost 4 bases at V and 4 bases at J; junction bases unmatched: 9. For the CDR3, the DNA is TGTGCCAGCAGCTCCCGGGGGGGACAGGGGATCTATGGCTACACCTTC. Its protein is CASSSRGGQGIYGYTF. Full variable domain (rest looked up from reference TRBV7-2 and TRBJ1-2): GAGVSQSPSNKVTEKGKDVELRCDPISGHTALYWYRQSLGQGLEFLIYFQGNSAPDKSGLPSDRFSAERTGGSVSTLTIQRTQQEDSAVYLCASSSRGGQGIYGYTFGSGTRLTVV.

CDR3 nucleotides: TGTGCCAGCTCACCCGGCACAGACCAAGAGACCCAGTACTTC. Translated: CASSPGTDQETQYF. The chain uses TRBV18 and TRBJ2-5; D gene ambiguous. Trimming removed 3 bases at V and 0 bases at J, with 8 bases between. CDR3 length: 14 residues. Germline CDR1 KGHSH, CDR2 LQKENI. The full variable domain, with the rest looked up from reference TRBV18 and TRBJ2-5, is NAGVMQNPRHLVRRRGQEARLRCSPMKGHSHVYWYRQLPEEGLKFMVYLQKENIIDESGMPKERFSAEFPKEGPSILRIQQVVRGDSAAYFCASSPGTDQETQYFGPGTRLLVL.

In nucleotides, the CDR3 is TGTGCCAGCAGCTTAGGGGGGACAGGCCTAGCCAAAAACATTCAGTACTTC. Its protein is CASSLGGTGLAKNIQYF. The chain recombines TRBV7-4 with TRBJ2-4; 8 bases fit TRBD1. V dropped 1 base and J dropped 0; count of bases not matched to a gene: 5. Germline values: CDR1 SGHVT, CDR2 SQSDAQ. The CDR3 sequence is 17 residues long.

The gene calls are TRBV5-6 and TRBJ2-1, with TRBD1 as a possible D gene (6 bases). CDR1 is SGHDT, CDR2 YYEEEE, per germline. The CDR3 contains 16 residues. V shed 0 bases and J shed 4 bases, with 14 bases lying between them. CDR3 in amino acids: CASSLAHRARYNEQFF. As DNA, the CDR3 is TGTGCCAGCAGCTTGGCCCACAGGGCTCGGTACAATGAGCAGTTCTTC. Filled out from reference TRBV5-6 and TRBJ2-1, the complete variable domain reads DAGVTQSPTHLIKTRGQQVTLRCSPKSGHDTVSWYQQALGQGPQFIFQYYEEEERQRGNFPDRFSGHQFPNYSSELNVNALLLGDSALYLCASSLAHRARYNEQFFGPGTRLTVL.

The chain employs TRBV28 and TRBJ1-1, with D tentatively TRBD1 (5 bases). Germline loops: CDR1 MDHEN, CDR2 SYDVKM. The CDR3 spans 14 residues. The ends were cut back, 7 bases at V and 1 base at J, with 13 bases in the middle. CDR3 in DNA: TGTGCCAGCATTCTGGACATGCCGAACACTGAAGCTTTCTTT. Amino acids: CASILDMPNTEAFF.

The CDR3 sequence: CASSLAGLTDEQFF. The CDR3 DNA follows: TGTGCCAGCAGTTTAGCGGGGCTGACGGATGAGCAGTTCTTC. The chain is built from TRBV28 and TRBJ2-1; D perhaps matches TRBD2 (6 bases). This CDR3 region has 14 residues. Germline CDR1 is MDHEN and CDR2 is SYDVKM. V was pared by 2 bases and J by 8 bases, with 13 bases between.

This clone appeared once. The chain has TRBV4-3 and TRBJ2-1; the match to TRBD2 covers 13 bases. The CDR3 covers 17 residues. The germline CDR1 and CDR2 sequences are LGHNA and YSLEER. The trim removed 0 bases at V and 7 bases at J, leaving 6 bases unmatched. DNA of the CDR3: TGCGCCAGCAGCCAAGAATTACTAGCGGGAGGGCTGAATGAGCAGTTCTTC. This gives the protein CASSQELLAGGLNEQFF.

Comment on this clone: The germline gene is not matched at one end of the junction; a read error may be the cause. The CDR3 DNA follows: TGTGCCAGCGGAACAGGGGCCACTAATGAAAAACCGTTTTTT. Translation gives CASGTGATNEKPFF. J is TRBJ1-4 and V is TRBV6-5, with 7 bases matching TRBD1. Germline values: CDR1 MNHEY, CDR2 SVGAGI. The CDR3 contains 14 residues.

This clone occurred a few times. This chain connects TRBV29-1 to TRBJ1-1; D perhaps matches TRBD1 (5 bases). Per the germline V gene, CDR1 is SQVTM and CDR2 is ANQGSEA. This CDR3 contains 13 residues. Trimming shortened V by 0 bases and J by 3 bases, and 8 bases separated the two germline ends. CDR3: CSVEDPRDTEAFF. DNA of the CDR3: TGCAGCGTTGAAGATCCCAGGGACACTGAAGCTTTCTTT.

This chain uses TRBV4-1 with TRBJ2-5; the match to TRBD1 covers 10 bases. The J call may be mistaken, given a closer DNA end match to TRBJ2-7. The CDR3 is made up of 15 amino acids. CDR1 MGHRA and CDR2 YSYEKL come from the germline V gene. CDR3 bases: TGCGCCAGCAGCCATGTCGGACAGGGGGTCTACGAGCAGTACTTC. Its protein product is CASSHVGQGVYEQYF.

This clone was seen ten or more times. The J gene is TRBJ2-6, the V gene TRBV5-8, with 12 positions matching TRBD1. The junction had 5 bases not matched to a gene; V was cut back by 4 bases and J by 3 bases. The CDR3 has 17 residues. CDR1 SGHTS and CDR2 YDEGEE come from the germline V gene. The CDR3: CASSNRDRGLGANVLTF. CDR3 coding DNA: TGTGCCAGCAGCAATCGGGACAGGGGGCTTGGGGCCAACGTCCTGACTTTC.

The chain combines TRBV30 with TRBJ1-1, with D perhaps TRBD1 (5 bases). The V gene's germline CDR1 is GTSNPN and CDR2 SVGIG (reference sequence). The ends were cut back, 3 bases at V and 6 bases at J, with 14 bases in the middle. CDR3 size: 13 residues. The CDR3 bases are TGTGCCTGGAGCCTCGGAGGGACCTCTGAAGCTTTCTTT. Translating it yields CAWSLGGTSEAFF.

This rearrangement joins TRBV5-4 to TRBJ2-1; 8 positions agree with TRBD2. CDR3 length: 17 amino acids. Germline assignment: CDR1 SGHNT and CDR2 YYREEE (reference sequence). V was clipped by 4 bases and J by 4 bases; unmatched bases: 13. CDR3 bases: TGTGCCAGCAGCCTAGGAATTCATCCGGGAGGGTACAATGAGCAGTTCTTC. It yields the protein CASSLGIHPGGYNEQFF.

In DNA, the CDR3 is TGTGCCAGCAGTTACTCTAGCGGGTTAGGCTACGAGCAGTACTTC. Translating gives CASSYSSGLGYEQYF. The V and J genes are TRBV6-6 and TRBJ2-7; the match to TRBD2 covers 7 bases. V trimming: 0 bases; J trimming: 3 bases; junction bases outside the gene matches: 5. The CDR3 runs to 15 residues. Germline loops: CDR1 MNHNY, CDR2 SVGAGI (reference sequence).

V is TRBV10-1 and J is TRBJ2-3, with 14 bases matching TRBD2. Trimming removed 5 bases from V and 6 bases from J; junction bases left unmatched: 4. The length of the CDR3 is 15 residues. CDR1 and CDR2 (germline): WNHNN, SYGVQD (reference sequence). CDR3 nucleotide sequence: TGCGCCAGCAGTAGGACTAGCGGGGGGTACGATACGCAGTATTTT. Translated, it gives CASSRTSGGYDTQYF.

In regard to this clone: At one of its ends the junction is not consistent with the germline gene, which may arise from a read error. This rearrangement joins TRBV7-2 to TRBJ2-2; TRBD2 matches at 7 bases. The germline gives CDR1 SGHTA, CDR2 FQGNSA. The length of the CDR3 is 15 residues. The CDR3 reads CASSRDYLLTGGLFF. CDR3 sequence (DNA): TGTGCCAGCAGCCGGGACTATCTGTTGACCGGGGGGCTGTTTTTT.

CDR3 amino acids: CASSLTQNYGYTF. CDR3 coding DNA: TGTGCCAGCAGTTTAACACAGAACTATGGCTACACCTTC. The chain links TRBV28 to TRBJ1-2; D gene unclear. V shed 2 bases and J shed 2 bases, with 6 bases lying between them. Germline assignment: CDR1 MDHEN and CDR2 SYDVKM. This CDR3 comprises 13 residues.

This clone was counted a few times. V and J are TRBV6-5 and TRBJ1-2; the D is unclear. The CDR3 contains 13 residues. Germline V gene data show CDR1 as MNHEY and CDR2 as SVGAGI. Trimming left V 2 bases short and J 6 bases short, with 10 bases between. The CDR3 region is CASSYGRVDGYTF. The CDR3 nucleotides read TGTGCCAGCAGTTACGGGAGGGTTGATGGCTACACCTTC.

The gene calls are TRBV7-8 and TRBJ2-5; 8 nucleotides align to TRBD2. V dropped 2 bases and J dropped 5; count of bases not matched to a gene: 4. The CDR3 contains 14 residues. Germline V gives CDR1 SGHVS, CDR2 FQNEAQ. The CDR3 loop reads CASSLSGRGETQYF. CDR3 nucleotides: TGTGCCAGCAGCTTAAGCGGGAGAGGCGAGACCCAGTACTTC.

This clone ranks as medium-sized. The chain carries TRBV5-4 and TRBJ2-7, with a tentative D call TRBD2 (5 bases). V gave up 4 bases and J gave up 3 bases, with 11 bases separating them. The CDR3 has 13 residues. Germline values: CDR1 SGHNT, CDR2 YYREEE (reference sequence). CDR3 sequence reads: CASSPDWGYEQYF. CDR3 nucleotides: TGTGCCAGCAGCCCGGACTGGGGCTACGAGCAGTACTTC.

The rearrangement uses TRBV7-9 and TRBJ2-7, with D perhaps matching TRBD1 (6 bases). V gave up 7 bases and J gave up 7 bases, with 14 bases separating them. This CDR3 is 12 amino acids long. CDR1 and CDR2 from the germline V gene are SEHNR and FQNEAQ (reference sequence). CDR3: CASNQGSGEQYF. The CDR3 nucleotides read TGTGCCAGCAACCAGGGGTCGGGGGAGCAGTACTTC.

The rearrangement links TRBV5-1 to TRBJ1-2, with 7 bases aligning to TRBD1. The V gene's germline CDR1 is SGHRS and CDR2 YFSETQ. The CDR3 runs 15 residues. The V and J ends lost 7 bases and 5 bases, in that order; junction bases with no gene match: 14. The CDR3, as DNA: TGCGCCAGCTCCCCGTGGGGGACAGATTCTTATGGCTACACCTTC. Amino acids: CASSPWGTDSYGYTF.

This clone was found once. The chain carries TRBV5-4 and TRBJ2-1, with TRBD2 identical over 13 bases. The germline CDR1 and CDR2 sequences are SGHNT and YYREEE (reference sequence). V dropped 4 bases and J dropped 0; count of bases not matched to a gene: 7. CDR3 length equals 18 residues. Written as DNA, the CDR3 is TGTGCCAGCAGCCAGGGACTAGCGGGAAAGAGCTCCTACAATGAGCAGTTCTTC. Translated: CASSQGLAGKSSYNEQFF.